A single sample gave rise to the 32 T cell receptor beta chains below, sequenced in a study of cytomegalovirus exposure and HLA in healthy donors. Primers: 60 Vbeta forward and 13 Jbeta reverse. TCRdb keeps only in-frame clones here, not all; method: immunoSEQ multiplex PCR. The sample contains around 110,000 clones, around a tenth of which appear only once. Source material: PBMCs. The receptors derive from a man aged 25-45 years in good health and CMV-seronegative.

This clone was picked up a small number of times. This chain connects TRBV5-1 to TRBJ2-3, with a tentative D call TRBD1 (5 bases). CDR3 length equals 16 residues. In germline, CDR1 is SGHRS, CDR2 YFSETQ. Trimming shortened V by 1 base and J by 1 base, and 13 bases separated the two germline ends. CDR3 coding DNA: TGCGCCAGCAGCTTGACCTACAGGACCCGCACAGATACGCAGTATTTT. Amino acid sequence: CASSLTYRTRTDTQYF.

The chain joins TRBV5-6 to TRBJ2-5, with a weak D call TRBD1 (7 bases). Judging by the DNA end, TRBJ2-7 fits better; the J call may be wrong. The CDR3 has 14 residues. CDR1 SGHDT and CDR2 YYEEEE come from the germline V gene. The CDR3 is CASSFPQGGSEQYF. CDR3 in DNA: TGTGCCAGCAGCTTCCCCCAGGGGGGCAGCGAGCAGTACTTC.

The chain combines TRBV5-1 with TRBJ2-3; TRBD1 matches at 7 bases. V was pared by 4 bases and J by 1 base, with 6 bases of the junction left unmatched. From germline, CDR1 is SGHRS and CDR2 YFSETQ. This CDR3 contains 15 residues. The CDR3 reads CASSLQGQRTDTQYF. As DNA, the CDR3 is TGCGCCAGCAGCCTACAGGGGCAGCGCACAGATACGCAGTATTTT.

This chain connects TRBV7-2 to TRBJ2-2; maybe TRBD2 (5 bases). The germline V gene has CDR1 SGHTA and CDR2 FQGNSA. This CDR3 spans 14 amino acids. V dropped 0 bases and J dropped 5 bases, with 7 bases sitting between them. The CDR3 nucleotides read TGTGCCAGCAGCTTAGCGGGAGTAACCGGGGAGCTGTTTTTT. This encodes CASSLAGVTGELFF.

The V and J genes are TRBV11-2 and TRBJ2-1; 10 bases fit TRBD2. CDR3 length equals 15 residues. Germline V gene lookup returns CDR1 SGHAT and CDR2 FQNNGV. Unmatched junction bases numbered 7, after V lost 5 bases and J lost 6 bases. CDR3: CASSPLAGASNEQFF. The CDR3 DNA reads as TGTGCCAGCAGCCCGCTAGCGGGAGCAAGCAATGAGCAGTTCTTC. Using reference TRBV11-2 and TRBJ2-1 for the parts outside the CDR3, the full variable domain is EAGVAQSPRYKIIEKRQSVAFWCNPISGHATLYWYQQILGQGPKLLIQFQNNGVVDDSQLPKDRFSAERLKGVDSTLKIQPAKLEDSAVYLCASSPLAGASNEQFFGPGTRLTVL.

The J gene is TRBJ2-7, the V gene TRBV7-9; TRBD2 agrees at 7 bases. Germline V gene sequence: CDR1 SEHNR, CDR2 FQNEAQ (reference sequence). The CDR3 runs to 13 residues. J lost 3 bases, V lost 5 bases, and 4 bases had no gene match. The chain's CDR3 is CASSKTSSYEQYF. The CDR3 region has the DNA TGTGCCAGCAGCAAGACTAGCAGCTACGAGCAGTACTTC.

This rearrangement joins TRBV5-1 to TRBJ2-1; 9 nucleotides match TRBD2. Germline trimming cut 3 bases from V and 10 bases from J; bases unmatched to any gene: 8. This CDR3 has 14 amino acids. Germline V gives CDR1 SGHRS, CDR2 YFSETQ. The CDR3 here is CASSWGVAGVEQFF. CDR3 nucleotides: TGCGCCAGCAGCTGGGGGGTAGCGGGAGTAGAGCAGTTCTTC.

The chain recombines TRBV7-9 with TRBJ2-1; D is uncertain. CDR1 and CDR2 (germline): SEHNR, FQNEAQ (reference sequence). The CDR3 loop spans 11 amino acids. Trimming shortened V by 4 bases and J by 8 bases, and 6 bases separated the two germline ends. CDR3 protein: CASSSVYEQFF. The CDR3 nucleotides read TGTGCCAGCAGCTCGGTTTATGAGCAGTTCTTC.

This clone was detected only a few times. V usage is TRBV7-2 and J usage is TRBJ2-3, with a weak D call TRBD2 (5 bases). Germline CDR1 SGHTA, CDR2 FQGNSA. V gave up 5 bases and J gave up 5 bases, with 11 bases separating them. The CDR3 sequence is 13 residues long. CDR3 sequence (DNA): TGTGCCAGCAGCCCAGAGGGAAAAGATACGCAGTATTTT. Its translation is CASSPEGKDTQYF.

This sequence joins TRBV18 and TRBJ1-4; TRBD1 agrees at 7 bases. The CDR3 contains 14 residues. V trimming: 3 bases; J trimming: 8 bases; junction bases outside the gene matches: 6. The germline CDR1 and CDR2 sequences are KGHSH and LQKENI. In DNA, the CDR3 is TGTGCCAGCTCACCGGGACAGTTATTGGAAAAACTGTTTTTT. It is translated as CASSPGQLLEKLFF.

The table lists this clone with a few counts. The chain has TRBV7-3 and TRBJ2-5; 7 bases line up with TRBD1. The CDR3 has 15 residues. CDR1 and CDR2 from the germline V gene are SGHTA and FQGTGA. The trim removed 5 bases at V and 5 bases at J, leaving 11 bases unmatched. The CDR3 loop is CASSAQTGIGETQYF. The CDR3 nucleotides read TGTGCCAGCAGCGCGCAGACAGGGATCGGGGAGACCCAGTACTTC.

This clone came up a few times. The same CDR3 can be traced to other DNA sequences in this sample. The chain has TRBV7-2 and TRBJ1-1; the D gene is possibly TRBD1 (5 bases). V was clipped by 0 bases and J by 6 bases, with 11 bases between them. CDR3 size: 14 residues. CDR1 SGHTA and CDR2 FQGNSA come from the germline V gene. The CDR3 coding sequence is TGTGCCAGCAGCTTAGCCCAGGGTTTGCCTGAAGCTTTCTTT. It translates to CASSLAQGLPEAFF.

This chain links TRBV27 with TRBJ2-5; 9 bases line up with TRBD2. The CDR3 extends over 14 amino acids. Unmatched junction bases numbered 6, after V lost 7 bases and J lost 3 bases. Per the germline V gene, CDR1 is MNHEY and CDR2 is SMNVEV (reference sequence). Here the CDR3 reads CASKSLAGKETQYF. CDR3 DNA sequence: TGTGCCAGCAAAAGCCTAGCGGGGAAAGAGACCCAGTACTTC.

The CDR3 region has the DNA TGTGCCGTTTTGTCGAGCGGGAGTGGGGATACGCAGTATTTT. This codes for CAVLSSGSGDTQYF. This chain joins TRBV5-4 and TRBJ2-3, with 8 bases matching TRBD2. The CDR3 has 14 amino acids. J lost 6 bases, V lost 10 bases, and 13 bases had no gene match. CDR1 is SGHNT and CDR2 is YYREEE in the germline V gene (reference sequence).

This clone was seen only once. The gene calls are TRBV9 and TRBJ2-5, with 9 bases identical to TRBD1. Germline V gene data show CDR1 as SGDLS and CDR2 as YYNGEE. Trimming at V came to 0 bases and at J to 5 bases, leaving 5 bases not matched to a gene. This CDR3 comprises 15 residues. CDR3 bases: TGTGCCAGCAGCGTAGTTGACAGGGGGTCGGAGACCCAGTACTTC. Protein sequence: CASSVVDRGSETQYF. Combining the CDR3 with reference TRBV9 and TRBJ2-5 gives the whole variable domain DSGVTQTPKHLITATGQRVTLRCSPRSGDLSVYWYQQSLDQGLQFLIQYYNGEERAKGNILERFSAQQFPDLHSELNLSSLELGDSALYFCASSVVDRGSETQYFGPGTRLLVL.

This CDR3 reads CASSLGQISGNTIYF. Here the CDR3 DNA reads TGCGCCAGCAGCCTCGGACAGATCTCTGGAAACACCATATATTTT. This chain joins TRBV5-1 and TRBJ1-3, with D possibly TRBD1 on 6 matching bases. Germline values: CDR1 SGHRS, CDR2 YFSETQ. This CDR3 region has 15 residues. V dropped 4 bases and J dropped 0 bases, with 11 bases sitting between them.

The V and J genes are TRBV9 and TRBJ1-2, with 7 bases lining up with TRBD1. This CDR3 region has 15 residues. With V trimmed by 5 bases and J by 4 bases, 11 bases remained unmatched. Per the germline V gene, CDR1 is SGDLS and CDR2 is YYNGEE. DNA of the CDR3: TGTGCCAGCAGTCAAAGACAGGGCAGTCGCTATGGCTACACCTTC. Protein: CASSQRQGSRYGYTF. Full variable domain (missing parts from reference TRBV9 and TRBJ1-2): DSGVTQTPKHLITATGQRVTLRCSPRSGDLSVYWYQQSLDQGLQFLIQYYNGEERAKGNILERFSAQQFPDLHSELNLSSLELGDSALYFCASSQRQGSRYGYTFGSGTRLTVV.

This clone was found a few times. V gene TRBV5-6 combines with J gene TRBJ2-7; TRBD1 matches at 10 bases. CDR1 SGHDT and CDR2 YYEEEE come from the germline V gene. The V segment lost 2 bases and the J segment 3 bases; nucleotides outside the gene matches: 5. The CDR3 has 15 residues. The CDR3 reads CASSFPRDRGYEQYF. CDR3 nucleotide sequence: TGTGCCAGCAGCTTTCCCCGGGACAGGGGCTACGAGCAGTACTTC.

The chain uses TRBV6-1 and TRBJ1-5; 8 bases are a match to TRBD1. The CDR3 sequence is 14 residues long. Germline CDR1 is MNHNS and CDR2 is SASEGT. The trim removed 6 bases at V and 5 bases at J, leaving 6 bases unmatched. The CDR3 region has the DNA TGTGCCAGCAGCCACAGGGGGGGGTATCAGCCCCAGCATTTT. Translation: CASSHRGGYQPQHF.

The genes are TRBV10-3 and TRBJ2-2; 12 nucleotides match TRBD2. J gave up 1 base and V 4 bases, and 7 bases lay outside the gene matches. Germline loops: CDR1 ENHRY, CDR2 SYGVKD. CDR3 size: 18 residues. CDR3 nucleotide sequence: TGTGCCATCAGTGGCCGCGGACTAGCGGGGCAGAACACCGGGGAGCTGTTTTTT. Amino acids: CAISGRGLAGQNTGELFF.

J is TRBJ2-7 and V is TRBV9; 7 bases are shared with TRBD1. The V gene's germline CDR1 is SGDLS and CDR2 YYNGEE. V dropped 3 bases and J dropped 6; count of bases not matched to a gene: 6. This CDR3 has 13 residues. CDR3 in amino acids: CASSASNRGEQYF. The DNA of the CDR3 is TGTGCCAGCAGCGCCAGTAACAGGGGCGAGCAGTACTTC.

J is TRBJ2-1 and V is TRBV7-3; no clear D gene. The CDR3 is 16 residues long. V lost 5 bases and J lost 0, with 14 bases in between. Looked up from germline, CDR1 is SGHTA and CDR2 is FQGTGA. CDR3 protein: CASSTRVASSYNEQFF. DNA for the CDR3: TGTGCCAGCAGCACCCGGGTCGCCAGCTCCTACAATGAGCAGTTCTTC.

The chain joins TRBV28 to TRBJ1-4, with D tentatively TRBD1 (5 bases). Germline V gene sequence: CDR1 MDHEN, CDR2 SYDVKM. This CDR3 contains 14 residues. Trimming stripped 4 bases from V and 5 bases from J, with 11 bases between. The CDR3 region is CASSSPGLNEKLFF. The CDR3 DNA sequence: TGTGCCAGCAGTTCTCCGGGACTGAATGAAAAACTGTTTTTT.

The chain has TRBV28 and TRBJ2-6, with D unclear. Germline loops: CDR1 MDHEN, CDR2 SYDVKM. V lost 5 bases and J 0 bases, leaving 5 bases between the germline ends. The CDR3 is 14 amino acids. The CDR3 sequence is CASSLSSGANVLTF. CDR3 DNA sequence: TGTGCCAGCAGTCTGAGCTCTGGGGCCAACGTCCTGACTTTC.

This clone was picked up a small number of times. The chain has TRBV6-1 and TRBJ1-1, with D possibly being TRBD1 (5 bases). V was trimmed by 6 bases and J by 5 bases, leaving 13 bases between them. There are 13 residues in the CDR3. Per the germline V gene, CDR1 is MNHNS and CDR2 is SASEGT. This CDR3 reads CASSGRGWTEAFF. CDR3 nucleotides: TGTGCCAGCAGCGGAAGGGGCTGGACTGAAGCTTTCTTT.

The V call is TRBV18, the J call TRBJ1-5, with 7 bases matching TRBD1. Germline V gives CDR1 KGHSH, CDR2 LQKENI. The CDR3 is made up of 13 amino acids. V gave up 6 bases and J gave up 2 bases; unmatched junction bases: 1. The CDR3 loop is CASSQGGNQPQHF. CDR3 nucleotide sequence: TGTGCCAGCTCCCAGGGGGGCAATCAGCCCCAGCATTTT.

This clone was detected a few times. The sample holds other DNA sequences that translate to the same CDR3. The chain has TRBV30 and TRBJ1-1; D ambiguous. Trimming shortened V by 3 bases and J by 1 base, and 9 bases separated the two germline ends. The germline CDR1 and CDR2 sequences are GTSNPN and SVGIG (reference sequence). There are 13 residues in the CDR3. CDR3 in DNA: TGTGCCTGGAGGGTAGAGAGGAACACTGAAGCTTTCTTT. Translation gives CAWRVERNTEAFF.

This clone has a handful of counts. The rearrangement uses TRBV7-8 and TRBJ2-5, with 11 bases fitting TRBD1. TRBJ2-7 explains the end of the DNA better; the J call may be wrong. The CDR3 has 15 amino acids. Germline CDR1 reads SGHVS; CDR2 reads FQNEAQ. The CDR3 sequence is CASSAQGQGAYEQYF. The CDR3 bases are TGTGCCAGCAGCGCGCAGGGACAGGGGGCCTACGAGCAGTACTTC.

V is TRBV10-3 and J is TRBJ2-7; the D gene is possibly TRBD2 (5 bases). The CDR3 sequence is 15 residues long. V lost 6 bases and J 3 bases, leaving 18 bases between the germline ends. From germline, CDR1 is ENHRY and CDR2 SYGVKD. CDR3 protein: CAIRRNRETDYEQYF. CDR3 sequence (DNA): TGTGCCATCAGGAGGAACCGGGAAACCGACTACGAGCAGTACTTC.

This sequence joins TRBV5-4 and TRBJ2-3; 12 bases map to TRBD1. This CDR3 is built from 15 residues. V gave up 9 bases and J gave up 4 bases; unmatched junction bases: 9. Germline loops: CDR1 SGHNT, CDR2 YYREEE (reference sequence). This CDR3 is CATTPRDRGPDTQYF. DNA of the CDR3: TGTGCCACCACCCCCCGGGACAGGGGGCCAGATACGCAGTATTTT. The full variable domain, rest sourced from reference TRBV5-4 and TRBJ2-3, is ETGVTQSPTHLIKTRGQQVTLRCSSQSGHNTVSWYQQALGQGPQFIFQYYREEENGRGNFPPRFSGLQFPNYSSELNVNALELDDSALYLCATTPRDRGPDTQYFGPGTRLTVL.

This clone was counted only a few times. The genes are TRBV9 and TRBJ2-7; tentatively, D is TRBD1 (7 bases). The CDR3 runs 14 residues. Trimming cost V 4 bases and J 7 bases, with 18 bases left between them. CDR1 and CDR2 from the germline V gene are SGDLS and YYNGEE. CDR3 sequence (DNA): TGTGCCAGCAGCCCCCCGGGTCCAGGGGGGGAGCAGTACTTC. This sequence encodes CASSPPGPGGEQYF.

J is TRBJ2-3 and V is TRBV10-2, with TRBD2 identical over 10 bases. V dropped 2 bases and J dropped 0; count of bases not matched to a gene: 5. CDR3 size: 17 residues. Germline CDR1 and CDR2: WSHSY and SAAADI. The CDR3 nucleotides read TGCGCCAGCAGTGAGACTAGCGGGATCGTCAGCACAGATACGCAGTATTTT. This encodes CASSETSGIVSTDTQYF.